In its sample, the clone carrying this TCR beta chain was seen many times. Antigen specificity is unknown. The J segment lost 1 base and the V segment lost 5 bases, leaving 8 bases of the junction unmatched. The CDR3 loop spans 17 amino acids. The entry originates in a study of T cells after yellow fever vaccination. On the study more broadly: When fractions had low cell numbers, they were prepared with SMART-Seq v4 Ultra Low Input.

UMIs and a universal primer site were added when TCR cDNA was made by 5'RACE template switching. MiXCR was run by TCRdb on the 5' RACE reads, yielding one entry per CDR3 protein. The sample has approximately 240,000 distinct CDR3 sequences, roughly 4% seen once. Study observations and caveats: Once the booster was given, most primary-vaccination clones reappeared, at roughly 96% for CD4 and 88% for CD8.

The chain carries TRBV12-3 or TRBV12-4 and TRBJ2-3, with 11 positions matching TRBD2. The sample here was PBMCs, taken 15 days after the yellow fever booster vaccination. This TCR was sampled from a man between 18 and 35 years old who received the YFV17D yellow fever vaccine. The CDR3 sequence is CASSLLAGGFGTDTQYF. The CDR3 DNA sequence: TGTGCCAGCAGTCTCCTAGCGGGGGGTTTCGGCACAGATACGCAGTATTTT.